The present T cell receptor (beta chain) was sequenced within a study of glioma-infiltrating T cells. Overall study results and limits: Gliomas, especially low-grade, showed above-expected tissue-blood divergence; non-neoplastic patients showed below. Only very few CDR3 sequences appeared in both tissue and blood.

This CDR3 has 13 amino acids. CDR1 is MNHNY, CDR2 SVGAGI, per germline (reference sequence). Worth noting for this clonotype: What it binds is unknown.

Amplification of TCR alpha and beta CDR3 regions from RNA used iRepertoire nested multiplex PCR. MiXCR, run by TCRdb on the multiplex PCR reads, gives a single entry per CDR3 protein. The sample includes around 140,000 distinct CDR3 sequences, 39% of them seen just once. The source of this sequence is a human donor with low-grade glioma or glioblastoma, undergoing nonglioma brain surgery, or in good health (not recorded which). The sequencing input was glioma tissue, nonneoplastic brain tissue, or PBMCs (not recorded which). The chain joins TRBV6-6 to TRBJ2-7; D uncertain. CDR3 in amino acids: CAGADWSSYEQYF. Here the CDR3 DNA reads TGTGCTGGAGCTGACTGGAGCTCCTACGAGCAGTACTTC.